This T cell receptor (beta chain) is drawn from a study of cytomegalovirus exposure and HLA in healthy donors. PCR employed 60 Vbeta and 13 Jbeta primers. The repertoire was sequenced with immunoSEQ multiplex PCR; TCRdb's copy has only in-frame clones and lacks some. The data contain under 150,000 clones, about 79% of them seen just once; the ten biggest clones take up roughly 2.6%. Germline V gene sequence: CDR1 MRHNA, CDR2 SNTAGT. Trimming took 2 bases from V and 1 from J; bases not matched to a gene: 5. The CDR3 totals 16 residues. As to this clone: Its antigen is still unknown.

Study findings and constraints: Most of the CMV-associated TCR beta chains (in a later analysis) appeared to be HLA-restricted. A later examination showed that TCR association rates differed by HLA locus, with DRB1 most and HLA-C fewest. A missense DCLRE1C variant was associated with V- and J-gene trimming of TCR beta chains in a later analysis, and an independent cohort replicated the association. Published work reported that the classifier diagnosed cytomegalovirus status with high specificity and sensitivity.

The clonotype comes from a woman under 30 in good health and CMV-seronegative. Sequencing used PBMCs. The chain combines TRBV6-4 with TRBJ1-1, with 9 bases matching TRBD1. The CDR3 DNA follows: TGTGCCAGCAGTGACCGACCGGGACAGGGGAACACTGAAGCTTTCTTT. Translating gives CASSDRPGQGNTEAFF.